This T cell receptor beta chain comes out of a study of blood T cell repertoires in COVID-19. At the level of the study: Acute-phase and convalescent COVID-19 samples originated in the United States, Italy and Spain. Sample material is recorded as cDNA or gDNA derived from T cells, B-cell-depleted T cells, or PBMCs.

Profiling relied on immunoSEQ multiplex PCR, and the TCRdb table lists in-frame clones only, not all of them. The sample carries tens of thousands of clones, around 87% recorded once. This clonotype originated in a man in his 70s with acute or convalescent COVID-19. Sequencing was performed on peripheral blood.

The CDR3 is CAWSVRGIAGYTF. DNA of the CDR3: TGTGCCTGGAGTGTACGAGGGATCGCCGGCTACACCTTC. V usage is TRBV30 and J usage is TRBJ1-2; no firm D call. This CDR3 comprises 13 residues. The ends were cut back, 0 bases at V and 8 bases at J, with 13 bases in the middle. Germline CDR1 is GTSNPN and CDR2 is SVGIG (reference sequence). Combining the CDR3 with reference TRBV30 and TRBJ1-2 gives the whole variable domain SQTIHQWPATLVQPVGSPLSLECTVEGTSNPNLYWYRQAAGRGLQLLFYSVGIGQISSEVPQNLSASRPQDRQFILSSKKLLLSDSGFYLCAWSVRGIAGYTFGSGTRLTVV.